This T cell receptor beta chain was captured by sequencing in a study of T cells in tuberculosis. Study conclusions and caveats: Some low-affinity tetramer-binding T cells may be absent from this sample.

Germline CDR1 is SGHTA and CDR2 is FQGNSA. The CDR3 loop spans 15 amino acids. V gave up 5 bases and J gave up 2 bases; unmatched junction bases: 5. Cells were sorted from thawed PBMC rested overnight and stained with GMM-loaded CD1B tetramer, viability dye and anti-CD3. C32 glucose monomycolate from Rhodococcus equi was loaded onto the CD1B tetramers. CD14-expressing monocytes were removed from PBMC before cryopreservation and sorting. Tetramer-negative cells, roughly 100,000 per donor, were also sorted. Sequencing of TCR-alpha and TCR-beta chains was unpaired. The repertoire was sequenced with immunoSEQ multiplex PCR; TCRdb's copy has only in-frame clones and lacks some. The sample records about 54,000 clones, approximately 86% being singletons.

The specimen sequenced was CD1b-GMM tetramer-negative cells sorted from PBMCs. The sequence was collected from an adult woman with latent tuberculosis. The chain joins TRBV7-2 to TRBJ2-1; TRBD1 aligns across 8 bases. The CDR3 coding sequence is TGTGCCAGCAGCCCCGGGGACAGGACCTACAATGAGCAGTTCTTC. It yields the protein CASSPGDRTYNEQFF.